The 9 T cell receptor beta chains presented below share a single source sample, sequenced in a study of somatic reversion in DOCK8 deficiency. TRB libraries came from one-step amplicon PCR on approximately 100 ng genomic DNA with EuroClonality-NGS primers. One entry per CDR3 protein, called by TCRdb with MiXCR from the multiplex PCR reads. Here the sample spans hundreds of distinct CDR3 sequences, about 26% being singletons. Sequenced material: blood. All receptors come from a human donor with DOCK8 deficiency.

This clonotype is termed medium-sized. V usage is TRBV15 and J usage is TRBJ1-5; D unclear. With 0 bases removed from V and 0 bases from J, the gap between germline ends came to 18 bases. Germline V gene data show CDR1 as LNHNV and CDR2 as YYDKDF (reference sequence). The CDR3 has 19 residues. The DNA for the CDR3 is TGTGCCACCAGCAGAGATTACTTAACGGAATTGAATAGCAATCAGCCCCAGCATTTT. Amino acids: CATSRDYLTELNSNQPQHF.

V and J are TRBV7-2 and TRBJ2-7, with D perhaps matching TRBD2 (5 bases). The CDR3 is 15 amino acids. Deletions cut 1 base from V and 3 bases from J, with 13 bases between. Germline V lookup: CDR1 SGHTA, CDR2 FQGNSA. As DNA, the CDR3 is TGTGCCAGCAGCTTAGACTCCGGGGAACACTACGAGCAGTACTTC. It is translated as CASSLDSGEHYEQYF.

This chain joins TRBV2 and TRBJ2-3; 7 nucleotides line up with TRBD2. The length of the CDR3 is 15 residues. Germline lookup yields CDR1 SNHLY and CDR2 FYNNEI. Unmatched junction bases numbered 3, after V lost 1 base and J lost 2 bases. CDR3 bases: TGTGCCAGCAGTGAAGGGGGGGGTTTCACAGATACGCAGTATTTT. Translating it yields CASSEGGGFTDTQYF. Looking up the rest from reference TRBV2 and TRBJ2-3 gives the full variable domain: EPEVTQTPSHQVTQMGQEVILRCVPISNHLYFYWYRQILGQKVEFLVSFYNNEISEKSEIFDDQFSVERPDGSNFTLKIRSTKLEDSAMYFCASSEGGGFTDTQYFGPGTRLTVL.

This clonotype is medium-sized. This chain joins TRBV28 and TRBJ1-6; D gene uncertain. The V end lost 5 bases, the J end lost 7 bases, and 12 bases lay between the germline ends. The CDR3 spans 14 residues. Germline V gives CDR1 MDHEN, CDR2 SYDVKM. The CDR3 coding sequence is TGTGCCAGCAGTATCTCTCGGACCAATTCACCCCTCCACTTT. Translating it yields CASSISRTNSPLHF.

Relative to its sample, this clonotype is medium-sized. The V gene is TRBV14, the J gene TRBJ1-1, with D tentatively TRBD1 (5 bases). V was trimmed by 4 bases and J by 1 base, leaving 7 bases between them. In germline, CDR1 is SGHDN, CDR2 FVKESK. The CDR3 is 13 amino acids. The CDR3 sequence: CASSRQWNTEAFF. DNA for the CDR3: TGTGCCAGCAGCCGACAGTGGAACACTGAAGCTTTCTTT.

Comments on this clonotype: A much more abundant neighbour one base away suggests this may be a read error. The CDR3 does not close with the conserved phenylalanine or tryptophan, likely indicating a read error. The rearrangement joins TRBV20-1 to TRBJ2-5; D is perhaps TRBD2 (7 bases). Germline V lookup: CDR1 DFQATT, CDR2 SNEGSKA (reference sequence). The CDR3 contains 13 residues. Trimming cost V 1 base and J 5 bases, with 11 bases left between them. The CDR3 nucleotides are TGCAGTGCTAGAGTTGGGGGGGCGGAGACCCAGTACCTC. This sequence encodes CSARVGGAETQYL.

This clonotype is termed medium-sized. The chain recombines TRBV5-4 with TRBJ1-1; tentative D call: TRBD1 (5 bases). Germline V gene lookup returns CDR1 SGHNT and CDR2 YYREEE (reference sequence). V was cut by 2 bases and J by 11 bases, with 16 bases left in between. The CDR3 is made up of 13 amino acids. CDR3 bases: TGTGCCAGCAGCTTCGGGACGGTGAAGTATGCTTTCTTT. Amino acids: CASSFGTVKYAFF.

This clonotype was counted a few times. The V call is TRBV11-2, the J call TRBJ1-1, with TRBD1 matching 11 bases. The J call may not be correct, given that the DNA end is closer to TRBJ2-3. This CDR3 is built from 16 residues. The V gene's germline CDR1 is SGHAT and CDR2 FQNNGV. The CDR3 spells CASSFGTGTGGDTQYF. The CDR3 DNA is TGTGCCAGCAGCTTTGGGACCGGGACAGGGGGGGATACGCAGTATTTT.

By share, this clonotype ranks as hyperexpanded. This chain connects TRBV20-1 to TRBJ2-7; D might be TRBD1 (5 bases). V was shortened by 1 base and J by 0 bases, with 13 bases between the two germline ends. This CDR3 has 15 residues. The germline V gene encodes CDR1 DFQATT and CDR2 SNEGSKA (reference sequence). The CDR3 DNA is TGCAGTGCTAGAGTAGGGGTATCAAGCTCCTACGAGCAGTACTTC. Protein: CSARVGVSSSYEQYF.